One and the same sample provided the 13 T cell receptor beta chains below, sequenced in a study of blood T cell repertoires in COVID-19. Libraries were prepared by immunoSEQ multiplex PCR; TCRdb keeps only in-frame clonotypes and omits some of them. The table has some 150,000 clones, 65% to 90% seen once. The sample taken for sequencing was peripheral blood. The source is a woman aged 55-75 years with active or convalescent COVID-19.

This clone came up a few times. V is TRBV6-6 and J is TRBJ2-7, with 9 bases lining up with TRBD2. This CDR3 contains 21 residues. J gave up 1 base and V 5 bases, and 24 bases lay outside the gene matches. From germline, CDR1 is MNHNY and CDR2 SVGAGI (reference sequence). The CDR3 here is CASSRIRPRASGDIGSYEQYV. Here the CDR3 DNA reads TGTGCCAGCAGTCGCATACGTCCCAGGGCTAGCGGGGATATAGGGTCCTACGAGCAGTACGTC.

The chain combines TRBV5-4 with TRBJ2-7; D gene uncertain. The CDR3 spans 11 residues. V was trimmed by 0 bases and J by 5 bases, leaving 3 bases between them. The germline gives CDR1 SGHNT, CDR2 YYREEE (reference sequence). The CDR3 DNA follows: TGTGCCAGCAGCTTGGAGCACGAGCAGTACTTC. It specifies CASSLEHEQYF.

The chain employs TRBV21-1 and TRBJ2-1; the DNA was not compared with TRBD1, the D call given in the table. TRBV21-1 corresponds to a pseudogene. This CDR3 has 16 residues. The DNA of the CDR3 is TGTGCCAGCAGCAAGGGTCCCGACAGGGAGGCCAATGAGCAGTTCTTC. Translation: CASSKGPDREANEQFF.

The chain combines TRBV5-8 with TRBJ1-1, with D tentatively TRBD1 (5 bases). Between the trimmed V and J ends, which lost 7 bases and 3 bases, there was a span of 25 bases. The CDR3 contains 17 residues. Germline V gene sequence: CDR1 SGHTS, CDR2 YDEGEE. CDR3 loop: CASRVGGLLFVDTEAFF. CDR3 DNA sequence: TGTGCCAGCCGGGTGGGGGGACTCTTATTCGTGGACACTGAAGCTTTCTTT.

The chain links TRBV15 to TRBJ2-7, with D uncertain. V gave up 2 bases and J gave up 7 bases, with 15 bases separating them. The CDR3 extends over 14 amino acids. The germline V gene encodes CDR1 LNHNV and CDR2 YYDKDF (reference sequence). CDR3 sequence reads: CATSRSMGSREQYV. Here the CDR3 DNA reads TGTGCCACCAGCAGATCCATGGGCAGTAGAGAGCAGTACGTC.

Remarks on this clone: One end of the junction is discordant with germline, which a read error may explain. The chain recombines TRBV7-2 with TRBJ2-2; 7 positions agree with TRBD1. Germline lookup yields CDR1 SGHTA and CDR2 FQGNSA. CDR3 length: 12 amino acids. The CDR3 bases are TGTGCCAGCAGCACTCTAACAGGGGTGCTGTTTTTT. It specifies CASSTLTGVLFF.

The chain has TRBV9 and TRBJ2-1; the match to TRBD1 covers 10 bases. From germline, CDR1 is SGDLS and CDR2 YYNGEE. J was trimmed by 5 bases and V by 1 base; bases with no gene match: 6. The CDR3 covers 16 residues. DNA for the CDR3: TGTGCCAGCAGCGTACCCCGGGACAGGGGCGACAATGAGCAGTTCTTC. This codes for CASSVPRDRGDNEQFF.

This rearrangement joins TRBV19 to TRBJ1-4, with 7 positions matching TRBD1. V lost 5 bases to trimming and J lost 5 bases; unmatched junction nucleotides: 8. The CDR3 covers 15 residues. Germline values: CDR1 LNHDA, CDR2 SQIVND (reference sequence). CDR3 residues: CASSPDRVGNEKLFF. CDR3 DNA: TGTGCCAGTAGTCCCGACAGGGTCGGGAATGAAAAACTGTTTTTT.

The chain joins TRBV29-1 to TRBJ1-2; 8 bases are shared with TRBD1. CDR3 length: 13 residues. Germline CDR1 and CDR2: SQVTM and ANQGSEA. V gave up 6 bases and J gave up 5 bases; unmatched junction bases: 8. As DNA, the CDR3 is TGCAGCGTGACAGGGGAAGGACTTTATGGCTACACCTTC. This encodes CSVTGEGLYGYTF.

The rearrangement joins TRBV28 to TRBJ1-2; a weak D match, TRBD1 (6 bases). CDR3 length: 13 amino acids. Between the trimmed V and J ends, which lost 5 bases and 4 bases, there was a span of 11 bases. Germline V CDR1 and CDR2: MDHEN, SYDVKM. CDR3 protein: CASSNIQGYGYTF. The CDR3, as DNA: TGTGCCAGCAGTAACATACAGGGCTATGGCTACACCTTC.

V usage is TRBV29-1 and J usage is TRBJ2-7; TRBD1 aligns across 8 bases. J gave up 9 bases and V 4 bases, and 5 bases lay outside the gene matches. This CDR3 comprises 11 residues. CDR1 and CDR2 from the germline V gene are SQVTM and ANQGSEA. The CDR3 sequence is CSVGQGSMQYF. CDR3 bases: TGCAGCGTTGGACAGGGGTCTATGCAGTACTTC.

V gene TRBV10-3 combines with J gene TRBJ1-6; 8 bases map to TRBD1. CDR1 is ENHRY, CDR2 SYGVKD, per germline. V shed 5 bases and J 9 bases; nucleotides not matched to a gene: 6. The CDR3 has 14 amino acids. Here the CDR3 reads CAISLDRVSSPLHF. The CDR3 DNA is TGTGCCATCAGTCTGGACAGGGTCTCTTCACCCCTCCACTTT.

The J gene is TRBJ1-3, the V gene TRBV29-1; D not certain. The CDR3 runs 14 residues. The V and J ends lost 6 bases and 0 bases respectively, with 12 bases between them. Germline V lookup: CDR1 SQVTM, CDR2 ANQGSEA. Here the CDR3 DNA reads TGCAGCGTCGTGAGCGGCCTCTCTGGAAACACCATATATTTT. Amino acid sequence: CSVVSGLSGNTIYF.